This TCR beta chain derives from a study of shared clonotypes between healthy human individuals. The V gene lost 3 bases and the J gene lost 5 bases, with 16 bases spanning the gap. Germline V gene data show CDR1 as LNHDA and CDR2 as SQIVND (reference sequence). The CDR3 has 15 amino acids. Terminally differentiated effector memory CD45RA+ cells were excluded from the naive CD8 cells, which were CD45RO-negative and positively selected for CCR7. Profiled with immunoSEQ multiplex PCR; TCRdb holds only in-frame clones, not every one. The repertoire holds around 2.1 million clones, 90% to 95% seen once, with under 2% in the top ten.

The source material was naive CD8+ T cells from PBMCs. The chain carries TRBV19 and TRBJ1-1, with a tentative D call TRBD1 (6 bases). The receptor was isolated from a man aged 18 to 29 in good health. Some clones in this sample may be carry-over from other donors' samples. Written as DNA, the CDR3 is TGTGCCAGTAGTATCCTGGCAGGGGTTAGGACTGAAGCTTTCTTT. This gives the protein CASSILAGVRTEAFF.